The T cell receptor (beta chain) under discussion was sequenced for a study of blood T cell repertoires in COVID-19. The V and J ends lost 6 bases and 0 bases, in that order; junction bases with no gene match: 8. CDR3 length: 15 residues. CDR1 and CDR2 (germline): MNHEY, SVGAGI. Sequenced by immunoSEQ multiplex PCR; TCRdb stores in-frame clones only, minus some. The sample contains about 200,000 clones, around nine tenths of which appear only once. Material for sequencing was peripheral blood. This TCR was recovered from a man aged 60 to 75 with acute or convalescent COVID-19. This chain joins TRBV6-5 and TRBJ2-7, with 7 nucleotides matching TRBD2. Here the CDR3 DNA reads TGTGCCAGCAGGCCAGCCCGGGACTACTCCTACGAGCAGTACTTC. It specifies CASRPARDYSYEQYF.